Shown below are 22 T cell receptor beta chains from a single sample sequenced in a study of CD8+ T cells in alopecia areata. cDNA reverse transcribed from extracted RNA served as the sequencing template. Profiled with immunoSEQ multiplex PCR; TCRdb holds only in-frame clones, not every one. The repertoire holds some 240,000 clones, with 57% as singletons. Material: CD4+ T cells sorted from blood, obtained at week 0. The receptors were gathered from a human donor with alopecia areata.

The sample holds a few counts of this clone. The chain is built from TRBV7-9 and TRBJ1-4, with D perhaps matching TRBD1 (6 bases). There are 18 residues in the CDR3. The germline V and J ends were trimmed by 5 bases and 8 bases, with 27 bases remaining between them. CDR1 and CDR2 from the germline V gene are SEHNR and FQNEAQ (reference sequence). The CDR3 coding sequence is TGTGCCAGCAGCCCGCGTATAGGATCCAGGGGCGCGGAAGAAAAACTGTTTTTT. Amino acids: CASSPRIGSRGAEEKLFF.

The chain couples TRBV29-1 to TRBJ2-6; weak D call: TRBD2 (6 bases). From germline, CDR1 is SQVTM and CDR2 ANQGSEA. V dropped 7 bases and J dropped 1 base, with 8 bases sitting between them. This CDR3 spans 13 amino acids. This CDR3 reads CSAAGSGANVLTF. The CDR3 DNA reads TGCAGCGCCGCGGGATCTGGGGCCAACGTCCTGACTTTC.

This clone came up a few times. The chain employs TRBV6-5 and TRBJ2-7, with D perhaps matching TRBD1 (6 bases). The CDR3 sequence is 14 residues long. Germline CDR1 reads MNHEY; CDR2 reads SVGAGI. V gave up 6 bases and J gave up 5 bases, with 17 bases separating them. Here the CDR3 reads CASSRPTGLHEQYF. The CDR3 DNA reads TGTGCCAGCAGCCGACCTACAGGGCTCCACGAGCAGTACTTC.

V gene TRBV7-9 combines with J gene TRBJ2-5; TRBD2 might be the D (5 bases). Germline loops: CDR1 SEHNR, CDR2 FQNEAQ (reference sequence). Trimming shortened V by 3 bases and J by 2 bases, and 10 bases separated the two germline ends. The CDR3 is made up of 14 amino acids. CDR3 in DNA: TGTGCCAGCAGCTTGGGAGCGAATCAAGAGACCCAGTACTTC. Residues: CASSLGANQETQYF.

The chain uses TRBV9 and TRBJ1-1; D unclear. The CDR3 totals 13 residues. With 0 bases removed from V and 6 bases from J, the gap between germline ends came to 9 bases. Germline V gives CDR1 SGDLS, CDR2 YYNGEE. The CDR3 spells CASSVAWRAEAFF. The CDR3 DNA sequence: TGTGCCAGCAGCGTAGCTTGGAGGGCTGAAGCTTTCTTT. The full variable domain, with the rest looked up from reference TRBV9 and TRBJ1-1, is DSGVTQTPKHLITATGQRVTLRCSPRSGDLSVYWYQQSLDQGLQFLIQYYNGEERAKGNILERFSAQQFPDLHSELNLSSLELGDSALYFCASSVAWRAEAFFGQGTRLTVV.

J is TRBJ2-7 and V is TRBV6-5; 9 nucleotides align to TRBD1. Germline CDR1 is MNHEY and CDR2 is SVGAGI. Unmatched junction bases numbered 5, after V lost 1 base and J lost 4 bases. This CDR3 region has 15 residues. The chain's CDR3 is CASSYFGQGLYEQYF. The CDR3 DNA sequence: TGTGCCAGCAGTTACTTCGGACAGGGGTTGTACGAGCAGTACTTC.

This clone was observed a handful of times. V gene TRBV29-1 combines with J gene TRBJ2-4; D gene unclear. The CDR3 has 14 residues. Germline-derived CDR1 and CDR2 are SQVTM and ANQGSEA. The V and J ends lost 4 bases and 4 bases respectively, with 14 bases between them. The CDR3 bases are TGCAGCGTTGTCGGACGGGCCGCGAAAAACATTCAGTACTTC. It translates to CSVVGRAAKNIQYF.

The chain joins TRBV13 to TRBJ2-6; TRBD2 matches 12 bases. The V and J ends lost 6 bases and 3 bases, in that order; junction bases with no gene match: 15. The germline V gene encodes CDR1 PRHDT and CDR2 FYEKMQ (reference sequence). This CDR3 is built from 20 residues. The chain's CDR3 is CASRRRLAGVSLGGANVLTF. Here the CDR3 DNA reads TGTGCCAGCAGGCGGCGACTAGCGGGGGTTAGTTTGGGTGGGGCCAACGTCCTGACTTTC.

The chain combines TRBV6-6 with TRBJ1-2, with 8 bases aligning to TRBD1. The CDR3 covers 14 residues. Germline-derived CDR1 and CDR2 are MNHNY and SVGAGI (reference sequence). V dropped 4 bases and J dropped 8; count of bases not matched to a gene: 9. CDR3 protein: CASSWGGQGNGYTF. CDR3 sequence (DNA): TGTGCCAGCAGTTGGGGAGGACAGGGTAACGGCTACACCTTC.

The rearrangement uses TRBV30 and TRBJ2-2; 8 nucleotides align to TRBD1. The J segment lost 2 bases and the V segment lost 5 bases, leaving 13 bases of the junction unmatched. CDR1 is GTSNPN, CDR2 SVGIG, per germline (reference sequence). This CDR3 is built from 17 residues. The CDR3 loop is CAWSWARTGFNTGELFF. The CDR3 DNA reads TGTGCCTGGTCCTGGGCTCGGACAGGGTTCAACACCGGGGAGCTGTTTTTT.

The chain carries TRBV4-2 and TRBJ1-6; D is perhaps TRBD1 (6 bases). This CDR3 is built from 17 residues. V was clipped by 2 bases and J by 7 bases, with 18 bases between them. CDR1 is LGHNA and CDR2 is YNFKEQ in the germline V gene. CDR3 sequence (DNA): TGTGCCAGCAGCCAAAACCTCCAGTGGCAGGGGAATTCACCCCTCCACTTT. Its protein product is CASSQNLQWQGNSPLHF.

The V and J genes are TRBV29-1 and TRBJ2-1; D is unresolved. Germline-derived CDR1 and CDR2 are SQVTM and ANQGSEA. The CDR3 extends over 13 amino acids. Trimming removed 5 bases from V and 1 base from J, with 9 bases in between. The DNA for the CDR3 is TGCAGCGTTAGAGGCAGGTCCTACAATGAGCAGTTCTTC. Translation gives CSVRGRSYNEQFF.

The genes are TRBV30 and TRBJ1-4, with a weak D call TRBD1 (5 bases). The ends were cut back, 2 bases at V and 0 bases at J, with 10 bases in the middle. CDR1 is GTSNPN, CDR2 SVGIG, per germline (reference sequence). This CDR3 has 15 amino acids. DNA of the CDR3: TGTGCCTGGAGTCCGGACATCTCAACTAATGAAAAACTGTTTTTT. Translation gives CAWSPDISTNEKLFF. The whole variable domain, remainder taken from reference TRBV30 and TRBJ1-4, is SQTIHQWPATLVQPVGSPLSLECTVEGTSNPNLYWYRQAAGRGLQLLFYSVGIGQISSEVPQNLSASRPQDRQFILSSKKLLLSDSGFYLCAWSPDISTNEKLFFGSGTQLSVL.

The chain carries TRBV19 and TRBJ1-2, with D possibly matching TRBD1 (6 bases). Germline loops: CDR1 LNHDA, CDR2 SQIVND (reference sequence). This CDR3 spans 13 amino acids. Trimming took 11 bases from V and 4 from J, leaving 17 bases between them. The CDR3 spells CACTQGFGYGYTF. CDR3 bases: TGTGCCTGCACGCAGGGGTTCGGCTATGGCTACACCTTC.

The chain is built from TRBV6-5 and TRBJ2-7; D unresolved. Germline V CDR1 and CDR2: MNHEY, SVGAGI. The CDR3 is 14 amino acids. V was clipped by 7 bases and J by 2 bases, with 15 bases between them. The CDR3 DNA is TGTGCCAGCACCGCAAACCGCGCTCCCTACGAGCAGTACTTC. Translated: CASTANRAPYEQYF.

V usage is TRBV27 and J usage is TRBJ2-1, with TRBD2 matching 13 bases. Germline V gene data show CDR1 as MNHEY and CDR2 as SMNVEV (reference sequence). The CDR3 sequence is 17 residues long. V trimming: 8 bases; J trimming: 0 bases; junction bases outside the gene matches: 7. The CDR3 sequence is CASGRTSGSSSYNEQFF. The CDR3 nucleotides are TGTGCCAGCGGCCGGACTAGCGGGAGTAGCTCCTACAATGAGCAGTTCTTC.

This clone showed up just a few times. V and J are TRBV7-2 and TRBJ1-2; D is uncertain. Trimming stripped 3 bases from V and 8 bases from J, with 13 bases between. This CDR3 is built from 13 residues. CDR1 SGHTA and CDR2 FQGNSA come from the germline V gene. CDR3 residues: CASSLAGFSGYTF. CDR3 DNA: TGTGCCAGCAGCTTGGCAGGTTTTAGCGGCTACACCTTC.

J is TRBJ1-2 and V is TRBV30; D uncertain. Germline V lookup: CDR1 GTSNPN, CDR2 SVGIG (reference sequence). The V and J ends lost 0 bases and 5 bases respectively, with 10 bases between them. CDR3 length equals 13 residues. CDR3 nucleotides: TGTGCCTGGAGTGTATCAGGTCGTTATGGCTACACCTTC. Residues: CAWSVSGRYGYTF. Drawing the rest from reference TRBV30 and TRBJ1-2, the complete variable domain is SQTIHQWPATLVQPVGSPLSLECTVEGTSNPNLYWYRQAAGRGLQLLFYSVGIGQISSEVPQNLSASRPQDRQFILSSKKLLLSDSGFYLCAWSVSGRYGYTFGSGTRLTVV.

The CDR3 sequence is CASSLNTAFNEKLFF. CDR3 sequence (DNA): TGCGCCAGCAGCCTAAATACCGCGTTTAATGAAAAACTGTTTTTT. This sequence joins TRBV4-1 and TRBJ1-4; D is unresolved. V was shortened by 4 bases and J by 4 bases, with 13 bases between the two germline ends. Germline CDR1 is MGHRA and CDR2 is YSYEKL. This CDR3 spans 15 amino acids.

This chain joins TRBV29-1 and TRBJ1-1; unclear D gene. The CDR3 loop spans 13 amino acids. CDR1 and CDR2 from the germline V gene are SQVTM and ANQGSEA. Trimming took off 3 bases at V and 4 bases at J, with 12 bases between the two ends. The chain's CDR3 is CSVDYGYGTEAFF. CDR3 DNA: TGCAGCGTTGATTACGGGTACGGCACTGAAGCTTTCTTT.

The chain uses TRBV15 and TRBJ2-7, with 10 bases that match TRBD1. The CDR3 sequence is 15 residues long. Germline-derived CDR1 and CDR2 are LNHNV and YYDKDF (reference sequence). J gave up 4 bases and V 4 bases, and 7 bases lay outside the gene matches. CDR3: CATSTTGQGRYEQYF. Here the CDR3 DNA reads TGTGCCACCAGCACCACGGGACAGGGGAGATACGAGCAGTACTTC.

Only a few counts were recorded for this clone. The V gene is TRBV6-5, the J gene TRBJ1-3; TRBD1 is a possible D gene (5 bases). The germline V gene encodes CDR1 MNHEY and CDR2 SVGAGI. This CDR3 comprises 15 residues. V lost 8 bases to trimming and J lost 2 bases, with 16 bases between them. The CDR3 region is CASRNRDGTGNTIYF. CDR3 nucleotide sequence: TGTGCCAGCCGAAACCGGGACGGAACTGGAAACACCATATATTTT.